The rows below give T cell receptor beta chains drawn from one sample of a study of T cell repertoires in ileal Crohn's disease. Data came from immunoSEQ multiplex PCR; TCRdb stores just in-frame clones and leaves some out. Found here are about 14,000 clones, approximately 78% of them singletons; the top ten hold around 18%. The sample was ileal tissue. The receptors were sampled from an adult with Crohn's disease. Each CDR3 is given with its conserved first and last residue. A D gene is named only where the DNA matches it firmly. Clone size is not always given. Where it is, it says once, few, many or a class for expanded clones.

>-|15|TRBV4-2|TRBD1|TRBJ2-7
TGTGCCAGCAGCCAAGAAGGGACAGGGCTCTACGAGCAGTACTTC
CASSQEGTGLYEQYF
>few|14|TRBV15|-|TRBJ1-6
TGTGCCACCAGCAGAGGAGGGAATAATTCACCCCTCCACTTT
CATSRGGNNSPLHF
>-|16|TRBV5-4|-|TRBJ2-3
TGTGCCAGCAGCCCGGGACTGAGCGGGAGCACAGATACGCAGTATTTT
CASSPGLSGSTDTQYF
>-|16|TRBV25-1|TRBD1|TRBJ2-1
TGTGCCAGCAGTCTCTTAGACAGGGACGCCTACAATGAGCAGTTCTTC
CASSLLDRDAYNEQFF
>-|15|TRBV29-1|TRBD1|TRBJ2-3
TGCAGCGTTTTCAGGACAGGGGGGGTAATGGATACGCAGTATTTT
CSVFRTGGVMDTQYF
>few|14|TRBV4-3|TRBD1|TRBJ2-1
TGCGCCAGCAGCCAAGAACAGGGGGCGAATGAGCAGTTCTTC
CASSQEQGANEQFF
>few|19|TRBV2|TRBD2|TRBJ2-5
TGTGCCAGCAGTGAAGCGCCCCCTGGGACTAGCGGGGGGGCCAAGACCCAGTACTTC
CASSEAPPGTSGGAKTQYF
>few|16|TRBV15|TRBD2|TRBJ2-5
TGTGCCACCAGCATCTCCCGCGGGGGGCTCAAAGAGACCCAGTACTTC
CATSISRGGLKETQYF
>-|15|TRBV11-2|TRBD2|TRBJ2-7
TGTGCCAGCAGCGCCCTAGCGGGAGCGTCCTACGAGCAGTACTTC
CASSALAGASYEQYF
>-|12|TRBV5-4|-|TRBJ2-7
TGTGCCAGCAGCGCCGGGTCCTACGAGCAGTACTTC
CASSAGSYEQYF
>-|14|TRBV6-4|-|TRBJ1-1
TGTGCCAGCAGTGAGGGGGCGGAGAACACTGAAGCTTTCTTT
CASSEGAENTEAFF
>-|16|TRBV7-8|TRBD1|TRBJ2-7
TGTGCCAGCAGTTCTAGGGGGGGACAGGGATTTTACGAGCAGTACTTC
CASSSRGGQGFYEQYF
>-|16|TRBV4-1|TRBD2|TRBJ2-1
TGCGCCAGCAGCCAAGTCACGGGACTAGTAGGAGGTGAGCAGTTCTTC
CASSQVTGLVGGEQFF
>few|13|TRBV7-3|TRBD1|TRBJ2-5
TGTGCCAGCAGCCGGGACAGCAAAGAGACCCAGTACTTC
CASSRDSKETQYF
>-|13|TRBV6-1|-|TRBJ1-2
TGTGCCAGCAGTGAAACAGATAAGTATGGCTACACCTTC
CASSETDKYGYTF
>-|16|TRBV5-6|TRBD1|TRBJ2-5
TGTGCCAGCAGCTTGTTCGGGACAGGGTCACAAGAGACCCAGTACTTC
CASSLFGTGSQETQYF
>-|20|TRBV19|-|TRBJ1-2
TGTGCCAGTACCCCCGGAGGGCAGGTTACAGGTGTAGGTCGGATCTATGGCTACACCTTC
CASTPGGQVTGVGRIYGYTF
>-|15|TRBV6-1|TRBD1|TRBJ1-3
TGTGCCAGCAGAGGACAGGCCATCTCTGGAAACACCATATATTTT
CASRGQAISGNTIYF
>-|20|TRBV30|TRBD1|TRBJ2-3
TGTGCCTGGAGTGTACGGCCCCTCATTACAGGGGGCGCGGAGGCAGATACGCAGTATTTT
CAWSVRPLITGGAEADTQYF
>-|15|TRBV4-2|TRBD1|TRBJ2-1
TGTGCCAGCAGCCAAGAGCCAGGGGGCTACAATGAGCAGTTCTTC
CASSQEPGGYNEQFF
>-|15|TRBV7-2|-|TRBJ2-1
TGTGCCAGCAGCAAAGGGGTAACTAATTACAATGAGCAGTTCTTC
CASSKGVTNYNEQFF
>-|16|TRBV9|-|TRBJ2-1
TGTGCCAGCAGCGACCCACAGGGAGTATCGGACAATGAGCAGTTCTTC
CASSDPQGVSDNEQFF
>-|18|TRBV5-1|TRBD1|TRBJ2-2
TGCGCCAGCAGCTTGGACGTTCGAAGGACAGGGTCCACCGGGGAGCTGTTTTTT
CASSLDVRRTGSTGELFF
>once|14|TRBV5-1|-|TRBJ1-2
-
CASRPEVYGYTFSF
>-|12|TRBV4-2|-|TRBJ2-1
TGTGCCAGCAGCGTTCAGGGGGGTGAGCAGTTCTTC
CASSVQGGEQFF
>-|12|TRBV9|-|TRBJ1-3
TGTGCCAGCAGCCGACTTGGAAACACCATATATTTT
CASSRLGNTIYF
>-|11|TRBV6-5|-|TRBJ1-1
TGTGCCAGCAGTTACTCTGGCGAAGCTTTCTTT
CASSYSGEAFF
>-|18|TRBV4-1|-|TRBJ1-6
TGCGCCAGCAGCCAAGGTCCTCTGCGGAGCTCCTATAATTCACCCCTCCACTTT
CASSQGPLRSSYNSPLHF
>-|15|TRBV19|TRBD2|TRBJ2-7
TGTGCCAGTAGCCCCTGGGGAGGGGCACCCTACGAGCAGTACTTC
CASSPWGGAPYEQYF
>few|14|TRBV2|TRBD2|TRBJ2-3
TGTGCCAGCGGACTAGCGGGAGTAACGGATACGCAGTATTTT
CASGLAGVTDTQYF
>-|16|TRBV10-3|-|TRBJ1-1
TGTGCCATCAGTGACTCGCAGGGTAAAATGAACACTGAAGCTTTCTTT
CAISDSQGKMNTEAFF
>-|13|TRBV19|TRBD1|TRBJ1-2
TGTGCCAGTAGTACACGGACAGGGTCTGGCTACACCTTC
CASSTRTGSGYTF
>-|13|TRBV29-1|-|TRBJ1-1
TGCAGCGTTGGAGGGGAGGGGAACACTGAAGCTTTCTTT
CSVGGEGNTEAFF
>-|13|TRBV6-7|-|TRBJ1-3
TGTGCCAGCAGTGGGAGGGGAGCAAACACCATATATTTT
CASSGRGANTIYF
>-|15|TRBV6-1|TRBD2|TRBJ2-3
TGTGCCAGCAGTGGAGCGGGGGGTCTTTTCGATACGCAGTATTTT
CASSGAGGLFDTQYF
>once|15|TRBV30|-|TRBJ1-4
TGTGCCTGGAGTGGGAAAGGGGTCGCTAATGAAAAACTGTTTTTT
CAWSGKGVANEKLFF
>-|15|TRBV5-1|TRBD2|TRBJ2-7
TGCGCCAGCAGCTCGCTAGCGGGGACCTCCTACGAGCAGTACTTC
CASSSLAGTSYEQYF
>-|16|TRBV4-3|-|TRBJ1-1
TGCGCCAGCAGCCAACAAGGGACCGCGGGGGACACTGAAGCTTTCTTT
CASSQQGTAGDTEAFF
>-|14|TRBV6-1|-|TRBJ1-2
TGTGCCAGCAGTGAAGGGAGTATCCGCTATGGCTACACCTTC
CASSEGSIRYGYTF
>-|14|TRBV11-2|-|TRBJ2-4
TGTGCCAGCAGCTTAAGGCAGAGGGATAACATTCAGTACTTC
CASSLRQRDNIQYF
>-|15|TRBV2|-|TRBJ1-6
TGTGCCAGCACCGCGGACAGCCAGTATAATTCACCCCTCCACTTT
CASTADSQYNSPLHF
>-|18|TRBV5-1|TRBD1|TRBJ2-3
TGCGCCAGCAGCTTGGGGGCAGGGGGTTCCTCTAGCACAGATACGCAGTATTTT
CASSLGAGGSSSTDTQYF
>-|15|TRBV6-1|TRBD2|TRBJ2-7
TGTGCCAGCAGTCCAGGGACTAGCGGGGGCTACGAGCAGTACTTC
CASSPGTSGGYEQYF
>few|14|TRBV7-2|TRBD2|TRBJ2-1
TGTGCCAGCAGCTTAGTAGCGGGGGGGCGTGAGCAGTTCTTC
CASSLVAGGREQFF
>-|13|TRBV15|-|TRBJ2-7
TGTGCCACCAGCAGGGACTTCCCTTACGAGCAGTACTTC
CATSRDFPYEQYF
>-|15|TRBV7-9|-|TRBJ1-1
TGTGCCAGCAGCTTAGGCCCGGGGGTGGGAACTGAAGCTTTCTTT
CASSLGPGVGTEAFF